These 19 T cell receptor beta chains came from one sample sequenced in a study of PD-1 blockade in classical Hodgkin lymphoma. Exposure to brentuximab vedotin varied, and each patient had relapsed following autologous stem cell transplantation. TCRdb's copy holds only in-frame clones and misses some; the assay was immunoSEQ multiplex PCR. Of about 94,000 clones detected, roughly 89% appear once; the ten largest clones hold roughly 10%. The material sequenced was peripheral blood mononuclear cells (PBMCs), taken before the second cycle of nivolumab. The source of these receptors is a human donor with classical Hodgkin lymphoma.

The V and J genes are TRBV4-1 and TRBJ2-1; D remains unclear. V was shortened by 4 bases and J by 5 bases, with 18 bases between the two germline ends. The CDR3 totals 16 residues. Per germline, CDR1 MGHRA and CDR2 YSYEKL. The CDR3 DNA follows: TGCGCCAGCAGCCCTTTAGAGTTGAGAGAAGACAATGAGCAGTTCTTC. Its translation: CASSPLELREDNEQFF.

The chain employs TRBV6-5 and TRBJ2-3, with 8 bases lining up with TRBD2. Germline trimming cut 6 bases from V and 7 bases from J; bases unmatched to any gene: 6. The germline V gene has CDR1 MNHEY and CDR2 SVGAGI. This CDR3 is built from 13 residues. This CDR3 reads CASRGGGRNTQYF. The CDR3 DNA reads as TGTGCCAGCAGGGGCGGGGGGAGAAATACGCAGTATTTT.

This sequence joins TRBV28 and TRBJ1-4, with D possibly TRBD1 on 5 matching bases. Trimming left V 1 base short and J 5 bases short, with 11 bases between. There are 15 residues in the CDR3. Germline V gives CDR1 MDHEN, CDR2 SYDVKM. The CDR3 here is CASSLSRVVNEKLFF. The CDR3 nucleotides read TGTGCCAGCAGTTTATCCAGGGTGGTAAATGAAAAACTGTTTTTT. Supplemented by reference TRBV28 and TRBJ1-4, the full variable domain reads DVKVTQSSRYLVKRTGEKVFLECVQDMDHENMFWYRQDPGLGLRLIYFSYDVKMKEKGDIPEGYSVSREKKERFSLILESASTNQTSMYLCASSLSRVVNEKLFFGSGTQLSVL.

This clone was detected once. The rearrangement joins TRBV7-8 to TRBJ2-1, with D possibly TRBD2 on 6 matching bases. The ends were cut back, 8 bases at V and 7 bases at J, with 15 bases in the middle. This CDR3 spans 13 amino acids. Germline V gives CDR1 SGHVS, CDR2 FQNEAQ. CDR3 protein: CASDEEGENEQFF. The CDR3 DNA is TGTGCCAGCGATGAGGAGGGAGAGAATGAGCAGTTCTTC.

The rearrangement joins TRBV5-6 to TRBJ2-7; 12 bases agree with TRBD2. CDR1 is SGHDT, CDR2 YYEEEE, per germline. CDR3 length: 15 residues. Trimming took 4 bases from V and 2 from J; bases not matched to a gene: 4. DNA of the CDR3: TGTGCCAGCAGCACAGGACTAGCGGGGACCTACGAGCAGTACTTC. It codes for CASSTGLAGTYEQYF. Based on the CDR3 plus reference TRBV5-6 and TRBJ2-7, the full variable domain is DAGVTQSPTHLIKTRGQQVTLRCSPKSGHDTVSWYQQALGQGPQFIFQYYEEEERQRGNFPDRFSGHQFPNYSSELNVNALLLGDSALYLCASSTGLAGTYEQYFGPGTRLTVT.

This chain joins TRBV5-6 and TRBJ2-1; D is possibly TRBD1 or TRBD2 (5 bases each). The V gene's germline CDR1 is SGHDT and CDR2 YYEEEE. Trimming took 1 base from V and 7 from J, leaving 9 bases between them. The CDR3 extends over 13 amino acids. This CDR3 is CASSLMGVNEQFF. CDR3 in DNA: TGTGCCAGCAGCTTGATGGGGGTGAATGAGCAGTTCTTC. The entire variable domain, with the rest obtained from reference TRBV5-6 and TRBJ2-1, is as follows: DAGVTQSPTHLIKTRGQQVTLRCSPKSGHDTVSWYQQALGQGPQFIFQYYEEEERQRGNFPDRFSGHQFPNYSSELNVNALLLGDSALYLCASSLMGVNEQFFGPGTRLTVL.

The chain is built from TRBV2 and TRBJ1-6, with unresolved D. This CDR3 has 16 amino acids. V was cut by 0 bases and J by 7 bases, with 13 bases left in between. CDR1 and CDR2 (germline): SNHLY, FYNNEI. The CDR3 loop reads CASSEARLGRNSPLHF. DNA for the CDR3: TGTGCCAGCAGTGAAGCCCGGTTAGGTAGAAATTCACCCCTCCACTTT. The full variable domain, completed using reference TRBV2 and TRBJ1-6, is EPEVTQTPSHQVTQMGQEVILRCVPISNHLYFYWYRQILGQKVEFLVSFYNNEISEKSEIFDDQFSVERPDGSNFTLKIRSTKLEDSAMYFCASSEARLGRNSPLHFGNGTRLTVT.

This clone appeared a few times. J is TRBJ2-2 and V is TRBV30; unclear D gene. This CDR3 has 13 residues. V lost 0 bases, J lost 5 bases, and 7 bases lay in between. Germline assignment: CDR1 GTSNPN and CDR2 SVGIG (reference sequence). CDR3 sequence (DNA): TGTGCCTGGAGTGTAGGTCATACCGGGGAGCTGTTTTTT. Its protein product is CAWSVGHTGELFF.

The rearrangement links TRBV28 to TRBJ1-2; D may be TRBD1 (6 bases). The germline CDR1 and CDR2 sequences are MDHEN and SYDVKM. V lost 6 bases and J lost 3, with 11 bases in between. This CDR3 has 13 amino acids. CDR3 protein: CASRIQGDYGYTF. CDR3 DNA: TGTGCCAGCAGGATACAGGGAGACTATGGCTACACCTTC.

This chain links TRBV28 with TRBJ1-2; D possibly corresponds to TRBD1 (5 bases). V gave up 3 bases and J gave up 4 bases, with 9 bases separating them. Germline lookup yields CDR1 MDHEN and CDR2 SYDVKM. The CDR3 contains 13 residues. CDR3 nucleotides: TGTGCCAGCAGTTTTGGGGCGGGCTATGGCTACACCTTC. It encodes CASSFGAGYGYTF.

The chain carries TRBV11-2 and TRBJ2-7; weak D call: TRBD2 (6 bases). The V and J ends lost 1 base and 0 bases respectively, with 13 bases between them. The CDR3 is made up of 16 amino acids. Germline loops: CDR1 SGHAT, CDR2 FQNNGV. CDR3 sequence: CASSLVGRTYSYEQYF. The CDR3 DNA reads TGTGCCAGCAGCTTAGTTGGGAGGACCTACTCCTACGAGCAGTACTTC.

This chain uses TRBV5-6 with TRBJ1-5; tentatively, D is TRBD1 (5 bases). Germline V gene sequence: CDR1 SGHDT, CDR2 YYEEEE. This CDR3 region has 15 residues. V lost 2 bases, J lost 6 bases, and 15 bases lay in between. CDR3: CASSLTQGRGQPQHF. For the CDR3, the DNA is TGTGCCAGCAGCTTAACTCAGGGAAGAGGTCAGCCCCAGCATTTT.

This rearrangement joins TRBV5-6 to TRBJ2-4, with a possible D match to TRBD2 (6 bases). V dropped 4 bases and J dropped 6 bases, with 14 bases sitting between them. There are 14 residues in the CDR3. Germline V CDR1 and CDR2: SGHDT, YYEEEE. CDR3 DNA sequence: TGTGCCAGCAGCCCGATCGAAGCGGGAAACATTCAGTACTTC. It codes for CASSPIEAGNIQYF.

The chain's CDR3 is CASSSPSGTAFGETQYF. CDR3 nucleotide sequence: TGTGCCAGCAGCTCCCCCTCCGGGACAGCCTTTGGAGAGACCCAGTACTTC. The chain has TRBV5-4 and TRBJ2-5, with 7 nucleotides matching TRBD1. The CDR3 consists of 17 residues. Germline CDR1 reads SGHNT; CDR2 reads YYREEE (reference sequence). Germline trimming cut 3 bases from V and 4 bases from J; bases unmatched to any gene: 15.

The gene calls are TRBV27 and TRBJ2-7, with D maybe TRBD2 (5 bases). From germline, CDR1 is MNHEY and CDR2 SMNVEV (reference sequence). The CDR3 covers 13 residues. Trimming shortened V by 6 bases and J by 4 bases, and 13 bases separated the two germline ends. The CDR3 protein is CASRHPSSYEQYF. Here the CDR3 DNA reads TGTGCCAGCAGGCATCCTAGCAGTTACGAGCAGTACTTC.

Only one count was recorded for this clone. This chain links TRBV27 with TRBJ1-1, with TRBD1 identical over 9 bases. There are 14 residues in the CDR3. Germline CDR1 MNHEY, CDR2 SMNVEV (reference sequence). Unmatched junction bases numbered 2, after V lost 6 bases and J lost 0 bases. The CDR3 sequence is CASSTGGMNTEAFF. The CDR3 DNA reads as TGTGCCAGCAGCACAGGGGGCATGAACACTGAAGCTTTCTTT.

The V and J genes are TRBV5-8 and TRBJ2-5; 8 bases match TRBD1. Germline CDR1 reads SGHTS; CDR2 reads YDEGEE. With V trimmed by 2 bases and J by 3 bases, 6 bases remained unmatched. CDR3 length: 15 residues. In DNA form, the CDR3 reads TGTGCCAGCAGCTTCCCTGGACAGGGTAAAGAGACCCAGTACTTC. It yields the protein CASSFPGQGKETQYF.

This clone appeared a single time. The chain couples TRBV5-4 to TRBJ2-1; TRBD2 agrees at 9 bases. The junction had 4 bases not matched to a gene; V was cut back by 2 bases and J by 4 bases. The germline gives CDR1 SGHNT, CDR2 YYREEE (reference sequence). The CDR3 contains 15 residues. As DNA, the CDR3 is TGTGCCAGCAGCTTCTTAGCGGGGGAGTACAATGAGCAGTTCTTC. It codes for CASSFLAGEYNEQFF. Complete variable domain (other parts from reference TRBV5-4 and TRBJ2-1): ETGVTQSPTHLIKTRGQQVTLRCSSQSGHNTVSWYQQALGQGPQFIFQYYREEENGRGNFPPRFSGLQFPNYSSELNVNALELDDSALYLCASSFLAGEYNEQFFGPGTRLTVL.

This clone came up a few times. The CDR3 is CASSTNREAEAFF. CDR3 nucleotides: TGTGCCAGTAGTACAAACAGGGAGGCTGAAGCTTTCTTT. The chain joins TRBV19 to TRBJ1-1; a possible D gene is TRBD1 (6 bases). The V end was cut by 4 bases, the J end by 6 bases, with 12 bases between. The germline gives CDR1 LNHDA, CDR2 SQIVND (reference sequence). The CDR3 loop spans 13 amino acids. Complete variable domain (other parts from reference TRBV19 and TRBJ1-1): DGGITQSPKYLFRKEGQNVTLSCEQNLNHDAMYWYRQDPGQGLRLIYYSQIVNDFQKGDIAEGYSVSREKKESFPLTVTSAQKNPTAFYLCASSTNREAEAFFGQGTRLTVV.